Following are 17 T cell receptor beta chains from one sample sequenced in a study of blood T cell repertoires in COVID-19. Profiling relied on immunoSEQ multiplex PCR, and the TCRdb table lists in-frame clones only, not all of them. The table has 98,000 or so clones, roughly 80% seen once. Sequencing used peripheral blood. These receptors came from a woman of 80 years or more with active or convalescent COVID-19.

The chain recombines TRBV30 with TRBJ1-6; 8 bases fit TRBD1. Germline trimming cut 6 bases from V and 2 bases from J; bases unmatched to any gene: 3. This CDR3 has 14 residues. Per germline, CDR1 GTSNPN and CDR2 SVGIG (reference sequence). CDR3 in amino acids: CACETGAYNSPLHF. The CDR3 DNA sequence: TGTGCCTGCGAGACAGGGGCCTATAATTCACCCCTCCACTTT. Using reference TRBV30 and TRBJ1-6 for the parts outside the CDR3, the full variable domain is SQTIHQWPATLVQPVGSPLSLECTVEGTSNPNLYWYRQAAGRGLQLLFYSVGIGQISSEVPQNLSASRPQDRQFILSSKKLLLSDSGFYLCACETGAYNSPLHFGNGTRLTVT.

This clone showed up just once. The rearrangement links TRBV15 to TRBJ1-1; 7 bases line up with TRBD1. The V and J ends lost 2 bases and 1 base, in that order; junction bases with no gene match: 10. In germline, CDR1 is LNHNV, CDR2 YYDKDF (reference sequence). This CDR3 has 17 residues. CDR3: CATSRLPRQGGNTEAFF. The DNA for the CDR3 is TGTGCCACCAGCAGATTACCCCGACAGGGCGGGAACACTGAAGCTTTCTTT.

The V and J genes are TRBV7-2 and TRBJ2-1; 7 bases line up with TRBD2. The CDR3 is 15 amino acids. V was clipped by 2 bases and J by 0 bases; unmatched bases: 1. The germline V gene encodes CDR1 SGHTA and CDR2 FQGNSA. The CDR3 loop is CASSLSGDSYNEQFF. DNA for the CDR3: TGTGCCAGCAGCTTAAGCGGGGACTCCTACAATGAGCAGTTCTTC.

The chain has TRBV28 and TRBJ1-4, with a tentative D call TRBD1 (6 bases). CDR1 MDHEN and CDR2 SYDVKM come from the germline V gene. V was pared by 4 bases and J by 8 bases, with 23 bases between. This CDR3 is built from 17 residues. The CDR3 nucleotides read TGTGCCAGCAGTTCAACGCCCCCACAGGGTTCTCGAGAAAAACTGTTTTTT. This encodes CASSSTPPQGSREKLFF.

V gene TRBV5-1 combines with J gene TRBJ2-2, with 9 bases matching TRBD2. The CDR3 is made up of 15 amino acids. The V gene's germline CDR1 is SGHRS and CDR2 YFSETQ. V lost 1 base and J lost 5; bases outside the gene matches: 3. The CDR3 nucleotides read TGCGCCAGCAGCTTGCCTAGCGGGGTAACCGGGGAGCTGTTTTTT. As protein: CASSLPSGVTGELFF.

The J gene is TRBJ2-3, the V gene TRBV11-2, with 7 positions matching TRBD2. CDR3 length: 18 residues. Germline lookup yields CDR1 SGHAT and CDR2 FQNNGV. The V gene end was trimmed by 5 bases and the J gene end by 0 bases; junction bases not matched to a gene: 14. CDR3 sequence reads: CASSPIPLLARSTDTQYF. The CDR3, as DNA: TGTGCCAGCAGCCCCATCCCACTACTAGCGCGGAGCACAGATACGCAGTATTTT.

This clone occurred once. The V gene is TRBV5-1, the J gene TRBJ2-1, with 9 bases fitting TRBD1. Trimming cost V 6 bases and J 5 bases; bases outside gene matches: 3. Per the germline V gene, CDR1 is SGHRS and CDR2 is YFSETQ. The CDR3 extends over 13 amino acids. The CDR3 spells CASKDRGDNEQFF. Written as DNA, the CDR3 is TGCGCCAGCAAGGACAGGGGCGACAATGAGCAGTTCTTC.

The chain combines TRBV4-3 with TRBJ1-6; tentatively, D is TRBD1 (5 bases). This CDR3 contains 18 residues. The V and J ends lost 0 bases and 6 bases respectively, with 18 bases between them. Per germline, CDR1 LGHNA and CDR2 YSLEER. The CDR3, as DNA: TGCGCCAGCAGCCAAGAAGGATCAGGGACTAACTTTAATTCACCCCTCCACTTT. It encodes CASSQEGSGTNFNSPLHF.

The chain uses TRBV6-4 and TRBJ1-4, with D tentatively TRBD1 (6 bases). This CDR3 has 13 residues. The germline gives CDR1 MRHNA, CDR2 SNTAGT. Trimming removed 6 bases from V and 7 bases from J, with 12 bases in between. The CDR3 here is CASSQGLGEKLFF. The CDR3 DNA follows: TGTGCCAGCAGCCAGGGGTTGGGTGAAAAACTGTTTTTT.

This chain links TRBV7-8 with TRBJ2-7; TRBD1 might be the D (5 bases). The CDR3 length is 18 residues. V shed 2 bases and J shed 3 bases, with 23 bases lying between them. Per the germline V gene, CDR1 is SGHVS and CDR2 is FQNEAQ. CDR3 loop: CASSLKSKAGWSGYEQYF. The CDR3 bases are TGTGCCAGCAGCTTAAAAAGTAAGGCAGGGTGGAGTGGCTACGAGCAGTACTTC.

V is TRBV7-8 and J is TRBJ2-7, with TRBD1 identical over 10 bases. The CDR3 extends over 14 amino acids. CDR1 and CDR2 (germline): SGHVS, FQNEAQ. With V trimmed by 5 bases and J by 4 bases, 5 bases remained unmatched. CDR3 in amino acids: CASSGRQGAYEQYF. The CDR3 DNA is TGTGCCAGCAGCGGCCGACAGGGGGCGTACGAGCAGTACTTC.

V is TRBV9 and J is TRBJ2-3; D is unresolved. CDR3 length: 13 amino acids. CDR1 SGDLS and CDR2 YYNGEE come from the germline V gene. The germline V and J ends were trimmed by 4 bases and 4 bases, with 10 bases remaining between them. In nucleotides, the CDR3 is TGTGCCAGCAGCTCCCTAGTTGCAGATACGCAGTATTTT. This codes for CASSSLVADTQYF.

The V and J genes are TRBV3-1 (or the pseudogene TRBV3-2) and TRBJ2-7; unclear D gene. Deletions cut 1 base from V and 0 bases from J, with 10 bases between. The V gene's germline CDR1 is LGHDT and CDR2 YNNKEL (reference sequence). This CDR3 is 15 amino acids long. The CDR3: CASSQGRGPSYEQYF. The CDR3 DNA follows: TGTGCCAGCAGCCAAGGGCGCGGCCCCTCCTACGAGCAGTACTTC.

V usage is TRBV7-8 and J usage is TRBJ1-5; D is ambiguous. The CDR3 is made up of 14 amino acids. CDR1 is SGHVS and CDR2 is FQNEAQ in the germline V gene. V dropped 1 base and J dropped 2 bases, with 6 bases sitting between them. Here the CDR3 DNA reads TGTGCCAGCAGCTTAGATGGGCGCAATCAGCCCCAGCATTTT. Translated, it gives CASSLDGRNQPQHF.

This clone was recorded once. The rearrangement uses TRBV7-2 and TRBJ1-2; a weak D match, TRBD1 (6 bases). The CDR3 is 15 amino acids. Trimming left V 5 bases short and J 4 bases short, with 17 bases between. CDR1 is SGHTA, CDR2 FQGNSA, per germline. CDR3 in amino acids: CASSLEGVISYGYTF. For the CDR3, the DNA is TGTGCCAGCAGCCTTGAGGGGGTTATAAGCTATGGCTACACCTTC.

The V gene is TRBV4-1, the J gene TRBJ2-2; TRBD2 aligns across 12 bases. The CDR3 has 16 amino acids. With 3 bases clipped from V and 9 bases from J, the junction kept 8 bases outside the gene matches. CDR1 is MGHRA, CDR2 YSYEKL, per germline. CDR3 loop: CASSQAGLAGLRELFF. CDR3 nucleotides: TGCGCCAGCAGCCAGGCCGGACTAGCGGGGCTAAGGGAGCTGTTTTTT.

J is TRBJ2-5 and V is TRBV5-4; a weak D match, TRBD2 (6 bases). Trimming stripped 1 base from V and 4 bases from J, with 8 bases between. The CDR3 contains 13 residues. From germline, CDR1 is SGHNT and CDR2 YYREEE (reference sequence). The CDR3 is CASSLISGETQYF. In DNA form, the CDR3 reads TGTGCCAGCAGCTTGATTAGCGGAGAGACCCAGTACTTC.